This T cell receptor (beta chain) was identified during a study of response to subunit inactivated influenza vaccine. The study, taken as a whole, reports: Each seasonal flu vaccination may recruit only limited new T cells, authors suggested.

The V and J ends lost 6 bases and 0 bases, in that order; junction bases with no gene match: 6. This CDR3 is built from 15 residues. The germline CDR1 and CDR2 sequences are KGHSH and LQKENI. TCRdb ran MiXCR on the RT-PCR reads and lists one entry per CDR3 protein. The sample has about 540,000 distinct CDR3 sequences, 14% seen once. In its sample, this clonotype was seen a few times. What it binds is unknown. The rearrangement links TRBV18 to TRBJ2-7, with 9 bases that match TRBD1. This receptor was obtained from a man over 45 who received an inactivated influenza vaccine. The specimen comprised PBMCs from blood, sampled 12 days after vaccination. CDR3 DNA: TGTGCCAGCTCCCGAGGACAGGGGAGCTCCTACGAGCAGTACTTC. It codes for CASSRGQGSSYEQYF.